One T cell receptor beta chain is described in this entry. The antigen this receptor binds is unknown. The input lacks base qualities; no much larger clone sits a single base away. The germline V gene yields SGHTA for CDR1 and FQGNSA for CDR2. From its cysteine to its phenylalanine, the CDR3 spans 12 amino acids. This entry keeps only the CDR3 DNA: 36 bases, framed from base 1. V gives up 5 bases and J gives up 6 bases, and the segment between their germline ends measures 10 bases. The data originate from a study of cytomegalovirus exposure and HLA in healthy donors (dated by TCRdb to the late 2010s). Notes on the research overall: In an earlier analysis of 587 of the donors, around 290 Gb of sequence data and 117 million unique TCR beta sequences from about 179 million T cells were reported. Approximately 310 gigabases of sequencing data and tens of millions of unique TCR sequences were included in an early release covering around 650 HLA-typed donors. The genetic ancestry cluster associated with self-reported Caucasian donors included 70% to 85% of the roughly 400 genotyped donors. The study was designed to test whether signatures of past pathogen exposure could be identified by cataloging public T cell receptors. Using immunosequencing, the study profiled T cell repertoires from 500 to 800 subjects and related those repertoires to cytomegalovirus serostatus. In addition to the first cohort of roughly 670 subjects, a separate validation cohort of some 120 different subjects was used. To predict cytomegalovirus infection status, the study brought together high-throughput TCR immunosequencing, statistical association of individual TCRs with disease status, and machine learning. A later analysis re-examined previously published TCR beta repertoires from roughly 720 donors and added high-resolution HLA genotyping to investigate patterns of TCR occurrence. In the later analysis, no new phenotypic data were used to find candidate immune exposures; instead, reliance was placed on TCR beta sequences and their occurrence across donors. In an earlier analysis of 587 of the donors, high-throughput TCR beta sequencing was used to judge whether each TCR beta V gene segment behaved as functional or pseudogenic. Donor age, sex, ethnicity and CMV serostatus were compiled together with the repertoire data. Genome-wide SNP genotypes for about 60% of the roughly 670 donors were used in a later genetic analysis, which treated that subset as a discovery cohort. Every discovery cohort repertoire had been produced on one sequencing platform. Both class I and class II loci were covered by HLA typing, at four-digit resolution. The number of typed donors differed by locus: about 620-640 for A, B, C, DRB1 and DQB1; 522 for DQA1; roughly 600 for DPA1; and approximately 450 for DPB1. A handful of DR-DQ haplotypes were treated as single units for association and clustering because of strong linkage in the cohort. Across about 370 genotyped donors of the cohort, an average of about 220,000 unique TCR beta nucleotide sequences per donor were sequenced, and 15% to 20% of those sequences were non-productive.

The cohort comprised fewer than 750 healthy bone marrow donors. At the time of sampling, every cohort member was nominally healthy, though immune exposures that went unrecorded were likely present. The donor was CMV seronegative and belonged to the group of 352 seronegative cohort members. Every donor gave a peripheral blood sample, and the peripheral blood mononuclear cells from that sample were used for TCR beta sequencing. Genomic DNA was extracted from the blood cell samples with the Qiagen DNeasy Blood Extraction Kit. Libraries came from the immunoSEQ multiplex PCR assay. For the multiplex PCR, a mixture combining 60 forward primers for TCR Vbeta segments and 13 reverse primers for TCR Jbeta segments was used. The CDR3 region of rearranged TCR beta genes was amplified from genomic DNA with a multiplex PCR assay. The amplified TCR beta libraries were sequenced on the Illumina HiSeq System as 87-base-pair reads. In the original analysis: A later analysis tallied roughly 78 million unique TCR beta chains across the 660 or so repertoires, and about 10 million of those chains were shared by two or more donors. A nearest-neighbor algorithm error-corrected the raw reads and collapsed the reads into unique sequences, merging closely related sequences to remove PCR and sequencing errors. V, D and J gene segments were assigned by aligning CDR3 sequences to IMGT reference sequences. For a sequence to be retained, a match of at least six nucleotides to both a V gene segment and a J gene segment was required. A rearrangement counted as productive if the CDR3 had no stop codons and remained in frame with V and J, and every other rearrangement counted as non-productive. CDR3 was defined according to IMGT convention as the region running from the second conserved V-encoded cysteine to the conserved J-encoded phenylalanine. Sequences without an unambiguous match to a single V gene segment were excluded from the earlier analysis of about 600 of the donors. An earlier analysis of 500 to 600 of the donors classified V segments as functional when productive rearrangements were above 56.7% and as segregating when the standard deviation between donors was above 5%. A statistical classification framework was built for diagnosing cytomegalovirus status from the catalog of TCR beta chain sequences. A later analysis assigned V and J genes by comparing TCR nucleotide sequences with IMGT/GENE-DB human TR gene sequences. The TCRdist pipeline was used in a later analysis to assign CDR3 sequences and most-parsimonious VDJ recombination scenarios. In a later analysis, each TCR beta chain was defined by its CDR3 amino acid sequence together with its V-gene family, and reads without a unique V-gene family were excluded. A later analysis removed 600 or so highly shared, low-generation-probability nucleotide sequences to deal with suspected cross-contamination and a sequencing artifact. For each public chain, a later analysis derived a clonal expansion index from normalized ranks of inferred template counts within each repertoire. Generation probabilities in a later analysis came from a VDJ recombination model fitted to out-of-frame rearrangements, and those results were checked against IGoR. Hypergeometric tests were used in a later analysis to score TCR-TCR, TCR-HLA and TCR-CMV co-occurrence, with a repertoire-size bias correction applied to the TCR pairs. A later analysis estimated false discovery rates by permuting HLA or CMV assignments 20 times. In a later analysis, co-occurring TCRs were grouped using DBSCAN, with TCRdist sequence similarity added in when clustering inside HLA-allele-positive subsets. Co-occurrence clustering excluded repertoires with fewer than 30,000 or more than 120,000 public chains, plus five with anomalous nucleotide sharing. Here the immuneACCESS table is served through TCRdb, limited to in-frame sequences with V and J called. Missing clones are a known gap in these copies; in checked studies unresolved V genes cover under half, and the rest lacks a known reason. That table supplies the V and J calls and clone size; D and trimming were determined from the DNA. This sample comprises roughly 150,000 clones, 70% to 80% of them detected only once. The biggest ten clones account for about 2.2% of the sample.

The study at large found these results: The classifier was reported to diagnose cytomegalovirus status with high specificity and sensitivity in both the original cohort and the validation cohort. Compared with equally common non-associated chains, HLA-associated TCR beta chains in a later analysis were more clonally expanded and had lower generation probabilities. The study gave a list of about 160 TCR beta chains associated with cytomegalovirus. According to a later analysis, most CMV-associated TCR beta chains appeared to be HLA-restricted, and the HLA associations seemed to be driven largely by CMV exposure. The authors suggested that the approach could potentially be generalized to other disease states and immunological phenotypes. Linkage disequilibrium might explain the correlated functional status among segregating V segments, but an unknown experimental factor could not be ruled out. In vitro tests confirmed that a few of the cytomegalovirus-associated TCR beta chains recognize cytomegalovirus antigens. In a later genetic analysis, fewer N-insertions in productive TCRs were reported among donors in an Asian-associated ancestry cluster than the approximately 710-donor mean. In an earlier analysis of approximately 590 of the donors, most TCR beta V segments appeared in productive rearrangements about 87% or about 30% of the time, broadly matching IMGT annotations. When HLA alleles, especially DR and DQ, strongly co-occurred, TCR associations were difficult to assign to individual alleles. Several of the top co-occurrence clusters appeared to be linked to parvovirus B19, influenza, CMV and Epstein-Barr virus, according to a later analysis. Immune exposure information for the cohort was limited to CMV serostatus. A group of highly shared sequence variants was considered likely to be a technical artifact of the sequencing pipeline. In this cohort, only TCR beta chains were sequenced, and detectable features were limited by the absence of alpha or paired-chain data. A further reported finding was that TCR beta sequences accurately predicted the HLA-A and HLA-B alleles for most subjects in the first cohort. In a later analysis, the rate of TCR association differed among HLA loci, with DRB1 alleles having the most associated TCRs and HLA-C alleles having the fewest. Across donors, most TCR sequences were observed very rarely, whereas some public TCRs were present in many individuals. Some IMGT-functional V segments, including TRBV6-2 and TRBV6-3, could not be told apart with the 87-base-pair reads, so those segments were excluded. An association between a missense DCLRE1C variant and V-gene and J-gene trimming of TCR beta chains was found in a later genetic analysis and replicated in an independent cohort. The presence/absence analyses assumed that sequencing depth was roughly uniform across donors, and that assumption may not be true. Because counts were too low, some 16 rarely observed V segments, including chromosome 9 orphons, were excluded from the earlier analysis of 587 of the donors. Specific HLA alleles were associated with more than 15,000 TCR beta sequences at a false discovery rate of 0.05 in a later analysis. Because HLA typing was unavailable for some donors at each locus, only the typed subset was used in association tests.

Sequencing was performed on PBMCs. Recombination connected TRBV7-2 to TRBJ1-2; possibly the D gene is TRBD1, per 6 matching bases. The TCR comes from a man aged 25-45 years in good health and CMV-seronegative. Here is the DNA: TGTGCCAGCAGCCCAAGACAGGATGGCTACACCTTC. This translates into CASSPRQDGYTF.